The 28 T cell receptor beta chains below come from one sample, sequenced in a study of cytomegalovirus exposure and HLA in healthy donors. Here immunoSEQ multiplex PCR was the method, and the copy in TCRdb shows in-frame clones only, minus some. The data contain 160,000 or so clones, around 85% of them singletons. The sample consisted of PBMCs. These receptors were collected from a young man in good health and CMV-seropositive.

V and J are TRBV7-3 and TRBJ1-2; tentative D call: TRBD1 (5 bases). V was cut by 0 bases and J by 2 bases, with 13 bases left in between. The CDR3 extends over 16 amino acids. Germline CDR1 and CDR2: SGHTA and FQGTGA. CDR3 nucleotides: TGTGCCAGCAGCTTAACGGGGCAGCTGGCAAACTATGGCTACACCTTC. Translated: CASSLTGQLANYGYTF.

CDR3 nucleotides: TGTGCCAGCAGCCTCTACCTAGTGGGAGCGGGGGGGCCTAAGGACAATGAGCAGTTCTTC. This encodes CASSLYLVGAGGPKDNEQFF. The rearrangement uses TRBV6-4 and TRBJ2-1, with 10 bases identical to TRBD2. Germline V gene lookup returns CDR1 MRHNA and CDR2 SNTAGT. Trimming at V came to 6 bases and at J to 5 bases, leaving 22 bases not matched to a gene. The CDR3 is 20 amino acids.

In this sample, this clone turned up once. The V call is TRBV10-2, the J call TRBJ2-5; D remains unclear. Trimming stripped 4 bases from V and 4 bases from J, with 10 bases between. The CDR3 is 13 residues long. CDR1 and CDR2 from the germline V gene are WSHSY and SAAADI. As DNA, the CDR3 is TGCGCCAGCAGTGTGGTAGTCCGAGAGACCCAGTACTTC. Encoded protein: CASSVVVRETQYF.

The rearrangement uses TRBV30 and TRBJ1-5, with 8 bases identical to TRBD1. Germline-derived CDR1 and CDR2 are GTSNPN and SVGIG (reference sequence). With 1 base clipped from V and 1 base from J, the junction kept 6 bases outside the gene matches. CDR3 length equals 16 residues. The CDR3 here is CAWSAGQAASNQPQHF. For the CDR3, the DNA is TGTGCCTGGAGTGCGGGACAGGCGGCAAGCAATCAGCCCCAGCATTTT.

The rearrangement uses TRBV6-5 and TRBJ2-1; D perhaps matches TRBD1 (6 bases). CDR1 is MNHEY and CDR2 is SVGAGI in the germline V gene. V was trimmed by 0 bases and J by 8 bases, leaving 8 bases between them. CDR3 size: 13 residues. The CDR3 sequence: CASSYSWGHEQFF. CDR3 DNA sequence: TGTGCCAGCAGTTACTCGTGGGGGCATGAGCAGTTCTTC.

The chain joins TRBV7-2 to TRBJ2-3, with a weak D call TRBD1 (5 bases). The CDR3 totals 14 residues. V lost 1 base to trimming and J lost 2 bases, with 7 bases between them. In germline, CDR1 is SGHTA, CDR2 FQGNSA. DNA of the CDR3: TGTGCCAGCAGCTTAGAGGGGATCACAGATACGCAGTATTTT. It specifies CASSLEGITDTQYF.

The chain recombines TRBV27 with TRBJ2-1; 10 nucleotides align to TRBD1. CDR1 and CDR2 from the germline V gene are MNHEY and SMNVEV (reference sequence). This CDR3 is built from 16 residues. V dropped 4 bases and J dropped 2; count of bases not matched to a gene: 5. CDR3 DNA sequence: TGTGCCAGCAGTTCCCCCGGGACAGGGGCCTACAATGAGCAGTTCTTC. It specifies CASSSPGTGAYNEQFF.

This clone was detected only once. The genes are TRBV5-6 and TRBJ2-3; unclear D gene. CDR1 is SGHDT, CDR2 YYEEEE, per germline. The CDR3 runs to 13 residues. Trimming removed 1 base from V and 1 base from J, with 4 bases in between. The CDR3 region is CASSLRGTDTQYF. The DNA for the CDR3 is TGTGCCAGCAGCTTGAGAGGCACAGATACGCAGTATTTT.

The CDR3 DNA sequence: TGTGCCAGCAGCCAGGGACAGGGCTCCTACGAGCAGTACTTC. Translation: CASSQGQGSYEQYF. The chain joins TRBV9 to TRBJ2-7; 9 nucleotides line up with TRBD1. The junction had 2 bases not matched to a gene; V was cut back by 4 bases and J by 0 bases. Germline V gene lookup returns CDR1 SGDLS and CDR2 YYNGEE. This CDR3 comprises 14 residues.

The chain links TRBV7-3 to TRBJ1-5, with 9 bases aligning to TRBD1. The CDR3 is 13 residues long. The germline V gene encodes CDR1 SGHTA and CDR2 FQGTGA. V shed 5 bases, J shed 6 bases, and the junction held 2 bases outside the gene matches. The CDR3 DNA follows: TGTGCCAGCAGCCAGGGACAGGGTCAGCCCCAGCATTTT. Its translation is CASSQGQGQPQHF.

This chain links TRBV15 with TRBJ1-4, with TRBD1 identical over 11 bases. Germline V gene lookup returns CDR1 LNHNV and CDR2 YYDKDF (reference sequence). The CDR3 contains 17 residues. V was pared by 5 bases and J by 0 bases, with 5 bases of the junction left unmatched. As DNA, the CDR3 is TGTGCCACCAGCGGCCCGGGACAGGGGGCAACTAATGAAAAACTGTTTTTT. This encodes CATSGPGQGATNEKLFF.

V gene TRBV7-8 combines with J gene TRBJ2-5; 7 nucleotides agree with TRBD2. CDR1 and CDR2 from the germline V gene are SGHVS and FQNEAQ. This CDR3 comprises 15 residues. V was pared by 2 bases and J by 5 bases, with 8 bases of the junction left unmatched. The CDR3 protein is CASSLRPGRGETQYF. The CDR3 nucleotides are TGTGCCAGCAGCTTAAGGCCAGGGCGGGGGGAGACCCAGTACTTC.

This clone was seen a single time. This chain uses TRBV5-8 with TRBJ1-5; TRBD1 might be the D (6 bases). The CDR3 has 14 amino acids. The germline gives CDR1 SGHTS, CDR2 YDEGEE. V was pared by 4 bases and J by 7 bases, with 15 bases between. The CDR3 nucleotides are TGTGCCAGCAGCCGCACAGGGTCTGGGCAGCCCCAGCATTTT. Translation gives CASSRTGSGQPQHF.

The J gene is TRBJ2-7, the V gene TRBV18; possibly TRBD1 for D (6 bases). V shed 6 bases and J shed 4 bases, with 19 bases lying between them. The CDR3 is made up of 15 amino acids. The germline gives CDR1 KGHSH, CDR2 LQKENI. The chain's CDR3 is CASSLTGHDLYEQYF. CDR3 nucleotides: TGTGCCAGCTCCCTGACGGGACATGACCTATACGAGCAGTACTTC.

The chain has TRBV19 and TRBJ2-7, with 7 bases lining up with TRBD2. The CDR3 is 15 residues long. Per the germline V gene, CDR1 is LNHDA and CDR2 is SQIVND (reference sequence). Trimming took 5 bases from V and 7 from J; bases not matched to a gene: 14. CDR3 coding DNA: TGTGCCAGTAGTCCCTATAACAGCGGGGTCCGGGAGCAGTACTTC. As protein: CASSPYNSGVREQYF.

J is TRBJ2-4 and V is TRBV4-3, with D possibly TRBD1 on 7 matching bases. Per germline, CDR1 LGHNA and CDR2 YSLEER. Trimming cost V 0 bases and J 11 bases, with 11 bases left between them. The CDR3 extends over 13 amino acids. Here the CDR3 DNA reads TGCGCCAGCAGCCAAGACAGGGGGGTGGTTCAGTACTTC. It codes for CASSQDRGVVQYF.

V is TRBV4-3 and J is TRBJ2-2; D not resolved. The CDR3 spans 15 residues. CDR1 LGHNA and CDR2 YSLEER come from the germline V gene. With 0 bases removed from V and 7 bases from J, the gap between germline ends came to 12 bases. CDR3 loop: CASSQDSGFDGELFF. The DNA for the CDR3 is TGCGCCAGCAGCCAAGATTCTGGCTTCGACGGGGAGCTGTTTTTT.

The chain is built from TRBV4-2 and TRBJ2-7; TRBD2 aligns across 12 bases. CDR1 LGHNA and CDR2 YNFKEQ come from the germline V gene. Trimming at V came to 3 bases and at J to 3 bases, leaving 9 bases not matched to a gene. The CDR3 is 17 amino acids. CDR3 nucleotides: TGTGCCAGCAGCCAGGGGAAATCTAGCGGGGGGGACTACGAGCAGTACTTC. It translates to CASSQGKSSGGDYEQYF.

This chain connects TRBV2 to TRBJ1-5; D is perhaps TRBD1 (5 bases). Germline CDR1 SNHLY, CDR2 FYNNEI. Trimming removed 6 bases at V and 4 bases at J, with 16 bases between. The CDR3 is made up of 15 amino acids. Written as DNA, the CDR3 is TGTGCCAGCAGCGGCCTAGGCAGGGTGAATCAGCCCCAGCATTTT. It encodes CASSGLGRVNQPQHF. Full variable domain (missing parts from reference TRBV2 and TRBJ1-5): EPEVTQTPSHQVTQMGQEVILRCVPISNHLYFYWYRQILGQKVEFLVSFYNNEISEKSEIFDDQFSVERPDGSNFTLKIRSTKLEDSAMYFCASSGLGRVNQPQHFGDGTRLSIL.

This clone came up a few times. V usage is TRBV5-1 and J usage is TRBJ1-2; TRBD1 matches 8 bases. Trimming at V came to 4 bases and at J to 6 bases, leaving 8 bases not matched to a gene. This CDR3 has 14 residues. Germline V lookup: CDR1 SGHRS, CDR2 YFSETQ. DNA for the CDR3: TGCGCCAGCAGCCAGGACAGGGTGGGCCATGGCTACACCTTC. Its translation: CASSQDRVGHGYTF.

Only a few counts were recorded for this clone. The gene calls are TRBV13 and TRBJ1-4; maybe TRBD1 (5 bases). V lost 1 base and J lost 14, with 11 bases in between. Germline V CDR1 and CDR2: PRHDT, FYEKMQ (reference sequence). This CDR3 has 12 amino acids. CDR3 protein: CASSLERGRLFF. CDR3 DNA: TGTGCCAGCAGCTTAGAGCGGGGCAGGCTGTTTTTT. Combining the CDR3 with reference TRBV13 and TRBJ1-4 gives the whole variable domain AAGVIQSPRHLIKEKRETATLKCYPIPRHDTVYWYQQGPGQDPQFLISFYEKMQSDKGSIPDRFSAQQFSDYHSELNMSSLELGDSALYFCASSLERGRLFFGSGTQLSVL.

The rearrangement joins TRBV6-5 to TRBJ2-2; D uncertain. Trimming cost V 2 bases and J 2 bases, with 3 bases left between them. This CDR3 contains 13 residues. Germline V gene lookup returns CDR1 MNHEY and CDR2 SVGAGI. CDR3 bases: TGTGCCAGCAGTTACCTTAACACCGGGGAGCTGTTTTTT. It is translated as CASSYLNTGELFF.

Comment on this clone: A much larger clone differs from this one at a single base, so this may be a read error. This chain joins TRBV4-1 and TRBJ2-1, with 11 nucleotides matching TRBD2. Germline-derived CDR1 and CDR2 are MGHRA and YSYEKL. J gave up 4 bases and V 3 bases, and 2 bases lay outside the gene matches. The CDR3 has 15 amino acids. DNA of the CDR3: TGCGCCAGCAGCCAGACTAGCGGGGAGTACAATGAGCAGTTCTTC. This translates into CASSQTSGEYNEQFF.

The sample holds one count of this clone. CDR3 in amino acids: CASSYRIRGCPRQPQHF. CDR3 in DNA: TGTGCCAGCAGTTATCGTATCCGAGGGTGCCCCCGTCAGCCCCAGCATTTT. The chain joins TRBV6-7 to TRBJ1-5; D is unclear. TRBV6-7 is marked as an open reading frame, function uncertain. V gave up 3 bases and J gave up 6 bases, with 21 bases separating them. The length of the CDR3 is 17 residues.

This chain uses TRBV5-4 with TRBJ2-1; TRBD2 might be the D (5 bases). V was trimmed by 8 bases and J by 4 bases, leaving 10 bases between them. Germline CDR1 is SGHNT and CDR2 is YYREEE (reference sequence). The CDR3 has 12 residues. CDR3: CASGLDYNEQFF. CDR3 sequence (DNA): TGTGCCAGTGGACTGGATTACAATGAGCAGTTCTTC. The full variable domain, with the rest looked up from reference TRBV5-4 and TRBJ2-1, is ETGVTQSPTHLIKTRGQQVTLRCSSQSGHNTVSWYQQALGQGPQFIFQYYREEENGRGNFPPRFSGLQFPNYSSELNVNALELDDSALYLCASGLDYNEQFFGPGTRLTVL.

V gene TRBV12-5 combines with J gene TRBJ1-4; 8 nucleotides align to TRBD1. Germline V CDR1 and CDR2: LGHNT, FRNRAP. Trimming took 7 bases from V and 1 from J; bases not matched to a gene: 8. The CDR3 loop spans 16 amino acids. CDR3 loop: CASARDRGGTNEKLFF. As DNA, the CDR3 is TGTGCTAGTGCCCGAGACAGGGGTGGAACTAATGAAAAACTGTTTTTT.

This clone was seen a few times. J is TRBJ2-5 and V is TRBV9, with TRBD1 identical over 9 bases. This CDR3 is 14 amino acids long. V dropped 4 bases and J dropped 5; count of bases not matched to a gene: 6. From germline, CDR1 is SGDLS and CDR2 YYNGEE. CDR3 DNA: TGTGCCAGCAGCCCTGGACAGGGGCGGGAGACCCAGTACTTC. Translation: CASSPGQGRETQYF.

As for this clone: Different DNA sequences within this sample yield the same CDR3. The chain's CDR3 is CAWSVQGTDTQYF. CDR3 nucleotide sequence: TGTGCCTGGAGTGTCCAGGGCACAGATACGCAGTATTTT. This rearrangement joins TRBV30 to TRBJ2-3; D is uncertain. Trimming took 0 bases from V and 1 from J, leaving 5 bases between them. CDR3 size: 13 residues. Germline CDR1 is GTSNPN and CDR2 is SVGIG (reference sequence).